This T cell receptor beta chain stems from a study of control samples from healthy donors and cancer patients. The table came from immunoSEQ multiplex PCR; TCRdb's copy has only in-frame clones and leaves some out. This table holds tens of thousands of clones, approximately 94% found once. The germline CDR1 and CDR2 sequences are SNHLY and FYNNEI. The V end lost 8 bases, the J end lost 6 bases, and 16 bases lay between the germline ends. The CDR3 covers 13 residues. The sample taken for sequencing was blood. This sequence was found in a young woman in good health. V and J are TRBV2 and TRBJ1-2; D is possibly TRBD1 (5 bases). CDR3 residues: CASVQPGTDGYTF. DNA for the CDR3: TGTGCCAGCGTACAACCAGGGACGGATGGCTACACCTTC. Using reference TRBV2 and TRBJ1-2 for the parts outside the CDR3, the full variable domain is EPEVTQTPSHQVTQMGQEVILRCVPISNHLYFYWYRQILGQKVEFLVSFYNNEISEKSEIFDDQFSVERPDGSNFTLKIRSTKLEDSAMYFCASVQPGTDGYTFGSGTRLTVV.